The sequence of this TCR beta chain was determined in a study of blood T cells in healthy people across ages. Study results and limitations: Among long-lived donors, naive CD4+ cells were more numerous and diversity higher than in aged donors.

Total RNA was isolated from each sample in quantities of at least 5 micrograms. For the second PCR, which ran for about 7 to 12 cycles, a sample-barcoded 5' primer and a J-beta primer mix were used. Sequencing of every sample gave 3 million or more CDR3-containing paired-end reads. TCRdb processed the 5' RACE reads anew with MiXCR; each CDR3 protein has one entry. The table has 1.5 million to 2 million distinct CDR3 sequences, roughly 27% seen once; the top ten hold about 7.7%. The trim removed 7 bases at V and 3 bases at J, leaving 9 bases unmatched. This CDR3 is 14 amino acids long. Germline V CDR1 and CDR2: SGHVS, FQNEAQ. Regarding this clonotype: Its antigen remains unidentified.

This receptor was obtained from a woman aged 25 to 39 in good health. Sequenced material: blood. The V gene is TRBV7-8, the J gene TRBJ2-7; 7 positions agree with TRBD2. CDR3 sequence (DNA): TGTGCCAGCATCCCACGGGCGGGGGACTACGAGCAGTACTTC. It yields the protein CASIPRAGDYEQYF.